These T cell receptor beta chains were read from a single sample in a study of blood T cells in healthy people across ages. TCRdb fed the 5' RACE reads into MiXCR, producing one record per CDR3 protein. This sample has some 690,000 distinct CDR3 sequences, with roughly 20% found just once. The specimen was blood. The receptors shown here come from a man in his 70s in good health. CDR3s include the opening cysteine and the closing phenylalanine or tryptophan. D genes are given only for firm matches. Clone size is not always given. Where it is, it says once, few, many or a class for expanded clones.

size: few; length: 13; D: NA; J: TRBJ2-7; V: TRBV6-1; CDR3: CASSELRPYEQYF; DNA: TGTGCCAGCAGTGAATTGAGACCTTACGAGCAGTACTTC
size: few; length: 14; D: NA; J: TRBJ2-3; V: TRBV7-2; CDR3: CASSLVAPTDTQYF; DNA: TGTGCCAGCAGCTTAGTAGCCCCCACAGATACGCAGTATTTT
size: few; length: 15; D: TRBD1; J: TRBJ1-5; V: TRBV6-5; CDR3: CASSLTGDGNQPQHF; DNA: TGTGCCAGCAGCCTTACAGGGGACGGCAATCAGCCCCAGCATTTT
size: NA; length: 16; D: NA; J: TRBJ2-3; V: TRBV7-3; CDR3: CASSSGGTASTDTQYF; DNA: TGTGCCAGCAGCTCAGGGGGGACTGCTAGCACAGATACGCAGTATTTT
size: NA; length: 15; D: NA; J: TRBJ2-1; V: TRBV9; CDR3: CASSVVGARYNEQFF; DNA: TGTGCCAGCAGCGTAGTCGGGGCCCGGTACAATGAGCAGTTCTTC
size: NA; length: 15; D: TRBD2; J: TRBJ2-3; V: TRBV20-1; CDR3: CSARELGLAGNTQYF; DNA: TGCAGTGCTAGAGAGCTAGGACTAGCGGGGAATACGCAGTATTTT
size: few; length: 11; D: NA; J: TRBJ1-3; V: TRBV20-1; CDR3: CSAFPVNTIYF; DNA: TGCAGTGCTTTCCCGGTGAACACCATATATTTT
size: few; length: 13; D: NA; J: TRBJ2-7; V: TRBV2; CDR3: CASSEEVVGAAFF; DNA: TGTGCCAGCAGTGAAGAGGTAGTAGGGGCTGCGTTCTTC
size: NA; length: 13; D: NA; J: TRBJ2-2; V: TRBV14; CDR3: CASSQVQNGELFF; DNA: TGTGCCAGCAGCCAAGTCCAGAACGGGGAGCTGTTTTTT
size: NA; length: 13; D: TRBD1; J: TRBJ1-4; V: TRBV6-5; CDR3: CATRGVVHEKLFF; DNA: TGTGCCACCAGGGGGGTGGTGCACGAAAAACTGTTTTTT
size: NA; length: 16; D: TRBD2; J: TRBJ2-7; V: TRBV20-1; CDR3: CSASSSVGLGPYEQYF; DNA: TGCAGTGCTAGTTCTTCGGTAGGACTAGGTCCCTACGAGCAGTACTTC
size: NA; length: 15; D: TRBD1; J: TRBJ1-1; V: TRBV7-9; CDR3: CASSYQGQNRTEAFF; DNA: TGTGCCAGCAGTTACCAGGGACAGAATAGGACTGAAGCTTTCTTT
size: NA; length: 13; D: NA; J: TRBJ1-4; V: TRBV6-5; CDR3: CASRRVANEKLFF; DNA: TGTGCCAGCCGTAGGGTGGCTAATGAAAAACTGTTTTTT
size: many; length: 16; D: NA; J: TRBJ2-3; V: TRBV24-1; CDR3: CATSDSRGPRLDTQYF; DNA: TGTGCCACCAGTGATTCCCGGGGACCCCGCCTGGATACGCAGTATTTT
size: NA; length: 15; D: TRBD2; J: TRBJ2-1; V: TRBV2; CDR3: CASRPQLAGVYEQFF; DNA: TGTGCCAGCAGGCCTCAACTAGCGGGGGTATATGAGCAGTTCTTC
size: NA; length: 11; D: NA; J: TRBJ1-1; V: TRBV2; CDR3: CASRLGSEAFF; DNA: TGTGCCAGCAGATTGGGATCTGAAGCTTTCTTT
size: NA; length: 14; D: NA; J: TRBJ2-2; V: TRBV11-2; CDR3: CASSFIGLNGELFF; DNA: TGTGCCAGCAGCTTCATAGGACTAAACGGGGAGCTGTTTTTT